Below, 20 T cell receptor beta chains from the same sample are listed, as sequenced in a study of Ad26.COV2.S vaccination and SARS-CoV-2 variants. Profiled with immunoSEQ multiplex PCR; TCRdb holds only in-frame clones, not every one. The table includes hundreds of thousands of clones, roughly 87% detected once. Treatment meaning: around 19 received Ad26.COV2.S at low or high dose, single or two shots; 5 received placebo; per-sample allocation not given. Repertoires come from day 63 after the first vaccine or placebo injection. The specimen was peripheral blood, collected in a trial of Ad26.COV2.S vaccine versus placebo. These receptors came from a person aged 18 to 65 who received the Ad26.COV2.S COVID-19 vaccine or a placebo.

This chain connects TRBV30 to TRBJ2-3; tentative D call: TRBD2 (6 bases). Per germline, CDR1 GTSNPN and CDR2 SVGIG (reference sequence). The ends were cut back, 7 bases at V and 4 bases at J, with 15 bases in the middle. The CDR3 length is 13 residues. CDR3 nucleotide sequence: TGTGCCTCCGCCCGCGGGGTCGCAGATACGCAGTATTTT. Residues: CASARGVADTQYF.

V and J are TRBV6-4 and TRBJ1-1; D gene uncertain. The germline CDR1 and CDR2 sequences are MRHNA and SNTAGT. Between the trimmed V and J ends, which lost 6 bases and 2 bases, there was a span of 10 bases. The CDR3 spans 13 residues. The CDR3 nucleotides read TGTGCCAGCAGGGAGAGTCCAAACACTGAAGCTTTCTTT. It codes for CASRESPNTEAFF.

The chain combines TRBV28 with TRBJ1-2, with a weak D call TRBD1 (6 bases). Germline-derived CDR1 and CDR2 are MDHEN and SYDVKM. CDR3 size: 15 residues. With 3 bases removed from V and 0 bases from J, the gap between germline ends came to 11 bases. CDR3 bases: TGTGCCAGCAGTTTCAGTCAGGGGACTAACTATGGCTACACCTTC. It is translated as CASSFSQGTNYGYTF.

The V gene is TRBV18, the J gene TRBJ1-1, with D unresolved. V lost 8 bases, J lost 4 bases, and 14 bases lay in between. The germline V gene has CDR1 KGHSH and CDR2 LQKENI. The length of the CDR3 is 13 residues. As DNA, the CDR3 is TGTGCCAGCCTCGAACCGGGCGGCACTGAAGCTTTCTTT. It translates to CASLEPGGTEAFF.

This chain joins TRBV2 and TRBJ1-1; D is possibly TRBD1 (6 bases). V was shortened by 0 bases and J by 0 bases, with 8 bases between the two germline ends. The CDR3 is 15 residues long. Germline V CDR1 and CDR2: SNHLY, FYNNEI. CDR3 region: CASSEAWTVNTEAFF. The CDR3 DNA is TGTGCCAGCAGTGAAGCCTGGACAGTGAACACTGAAGCTTTCTTT.

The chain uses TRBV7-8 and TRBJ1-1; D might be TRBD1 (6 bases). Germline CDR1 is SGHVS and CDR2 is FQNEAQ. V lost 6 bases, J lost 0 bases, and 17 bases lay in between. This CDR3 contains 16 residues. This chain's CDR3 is CASRPGRGSLNTEAFF. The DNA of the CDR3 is TGTGCCAGCAGGCCCGGCAGGGGTAGTTTGAACACTGAAGCTTTCTTT.

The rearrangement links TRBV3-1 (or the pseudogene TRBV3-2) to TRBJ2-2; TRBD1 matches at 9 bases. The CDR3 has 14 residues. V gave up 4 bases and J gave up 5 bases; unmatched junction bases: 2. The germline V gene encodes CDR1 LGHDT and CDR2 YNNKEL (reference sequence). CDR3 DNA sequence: TGTGCCAGCAGCCTAGGGACAGGGACCGGGGAGCTGTTTTTT. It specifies CASSLGTGTGELFF.

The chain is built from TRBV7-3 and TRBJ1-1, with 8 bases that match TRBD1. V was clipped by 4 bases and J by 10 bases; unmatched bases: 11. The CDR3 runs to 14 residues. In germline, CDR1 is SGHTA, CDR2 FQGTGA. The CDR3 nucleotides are TGTGCCAGCAGCTCAGCCCATGGACAGGGAGCAGCTTTCTTT. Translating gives CASSSAHGQGAAFF.

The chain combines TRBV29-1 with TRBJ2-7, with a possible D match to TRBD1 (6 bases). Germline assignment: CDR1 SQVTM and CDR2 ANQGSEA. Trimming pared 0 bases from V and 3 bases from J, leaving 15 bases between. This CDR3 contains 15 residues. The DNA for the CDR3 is TGCAGCGTTGAAGATCACCAGGGGCGCGACTACGAGCAGTACTTC. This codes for CSVEDHQGRDYEQYF.

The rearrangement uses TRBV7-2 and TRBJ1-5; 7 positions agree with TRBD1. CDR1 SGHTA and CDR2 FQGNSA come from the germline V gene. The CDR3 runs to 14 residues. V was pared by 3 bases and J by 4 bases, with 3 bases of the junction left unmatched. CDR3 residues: CASSFRDRNQPQHF. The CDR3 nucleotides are TGTGCCAGCAGCTTCCGGGACAGAAATCAGCCCCAGCATTTT.

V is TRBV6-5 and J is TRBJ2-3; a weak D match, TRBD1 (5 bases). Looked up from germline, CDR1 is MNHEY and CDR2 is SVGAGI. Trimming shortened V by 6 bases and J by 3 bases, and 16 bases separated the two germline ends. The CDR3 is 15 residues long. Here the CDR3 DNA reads TGTGCCAGCAGCCTATTGAGCCCAGGGACAGATACGCAGTATTTT. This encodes CASSLLSPGTDTQYF.

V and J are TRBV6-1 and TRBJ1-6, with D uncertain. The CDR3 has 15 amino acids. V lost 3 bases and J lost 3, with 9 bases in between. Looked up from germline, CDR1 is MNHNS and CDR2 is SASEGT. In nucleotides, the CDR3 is TGTGCCAGCAGTGAGTTGGCCCTCTATAATTCACCCCTCCACTTT. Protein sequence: CASSELALYNSPLHF.

The CDR3 spells CASRRPVYGYTF. Here the CDR3 DNA reads TGTGCCAGCAGGCGCCCAGTCTATGGCTACACCTTC. This sequence joins TRBV7-9 and TRBJ1-2; D not certain. The germline gives CDR1 SEHNR, CDR2 FQNEAQ (reference sequence). The ends were cut back, 6 bases at V and 4 bases at J, with 9 bases in the middle. The CDR3 sequence is 12 residues long.

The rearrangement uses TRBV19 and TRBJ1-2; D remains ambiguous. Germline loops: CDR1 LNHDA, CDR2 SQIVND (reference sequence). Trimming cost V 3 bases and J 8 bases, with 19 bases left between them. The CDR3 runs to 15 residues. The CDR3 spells CASSIMDPLMRGYTF. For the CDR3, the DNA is TGTGCCAGTAGTATCATGGACCCATTAATGAGGGGCTACACCTTC.

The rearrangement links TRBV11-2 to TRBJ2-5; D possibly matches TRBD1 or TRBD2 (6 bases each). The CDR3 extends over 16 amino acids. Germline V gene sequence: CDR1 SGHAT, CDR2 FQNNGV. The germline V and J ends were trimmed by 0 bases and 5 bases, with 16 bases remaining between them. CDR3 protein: CASSLDPGAFMETQYF. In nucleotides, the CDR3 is TGTGCCAGCAGCTTAGATCCGGGGGCATTTATGGAGACCCAGTACTTC. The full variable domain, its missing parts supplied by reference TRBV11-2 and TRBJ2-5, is EAGVAQSPRYKIIEKRQSVAFWCNPISGHATLYWYQQILGQGPKLLIQFQNNGVVDDSQLPKDRFSAERLKGVDSTLKIQPAKLEDSAVYLCASSLDPGAFMETQYFGPGTRLLVL.

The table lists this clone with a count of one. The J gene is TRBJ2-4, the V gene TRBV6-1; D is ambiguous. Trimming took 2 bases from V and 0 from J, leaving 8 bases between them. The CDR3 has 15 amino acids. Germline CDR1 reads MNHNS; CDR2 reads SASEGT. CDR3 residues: CASSEMSLAKNIQYF. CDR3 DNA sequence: TGTGCCAGCAGTGAAATGAGTCTAGCCAAAAACATTCAGTACTTC.

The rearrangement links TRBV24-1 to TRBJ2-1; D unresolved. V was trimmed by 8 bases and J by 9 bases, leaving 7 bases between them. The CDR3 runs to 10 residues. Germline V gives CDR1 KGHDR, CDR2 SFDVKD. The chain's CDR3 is CATKVLEQFF. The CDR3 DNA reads TGTGCCACCAAGGTACTTGAGCAGTTCTTC.

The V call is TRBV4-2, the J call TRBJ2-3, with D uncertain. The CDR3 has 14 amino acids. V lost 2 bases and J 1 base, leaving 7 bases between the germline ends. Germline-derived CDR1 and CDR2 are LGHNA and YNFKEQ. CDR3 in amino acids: CASSQSVGTDTQYF. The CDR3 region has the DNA TGTGCCAGCAGCCAATCAGTGGGCACAGATACGCAGTATTTT.

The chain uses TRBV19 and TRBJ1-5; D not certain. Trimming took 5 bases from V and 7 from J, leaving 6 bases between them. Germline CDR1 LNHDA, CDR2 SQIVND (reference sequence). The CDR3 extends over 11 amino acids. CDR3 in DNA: TGTGCCAGTAGTCCTCAACAGCCCCAGCATTTT. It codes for CASSPQQPQHF.

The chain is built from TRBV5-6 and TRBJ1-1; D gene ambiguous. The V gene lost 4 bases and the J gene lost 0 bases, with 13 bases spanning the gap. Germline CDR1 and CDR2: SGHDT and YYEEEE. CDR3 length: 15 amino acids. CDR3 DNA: TGTGCCAGCAGCCCCTGGAGGCAGCTGAACACTGAAGCTTTCTTT. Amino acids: CASSPWRQLNTEAFF.